Below are 13 T cell receptor beta chains sequenced from a single sample in a study of blood T cells in healthy people across ages. PCR was performed a second time for about 7 to 12 cycles using a sample-barcoded 5' primer and a J-beta primer mix. TCRdb re-analysed the 5' RACE reads in MiXCR, keeping a single row per CDR3 protein. The sample carries 1.5 million to 2 million distinct CDR3 sequences, approximately 30% recorded once. The sample was blood. These receptors came from a woman in her twenties or thirties in good health.

Concerning this clonotype: This may be a read error, as it is one base from a much larger clone. The chain couples TRBV29-1 to TRBJ2-7; 8 bases map to TRBD1. From germline, CDR1 is SQVTM and CDR2 ANQGSEA. The CDR3 is made up of 15 amino acids. The CDR3 here is CSVEKTGAASCEQYF. CDR3 nucleotides: TGCAGCGTTGAAAAGACAGGGGCCGCCTCCTGCGAGCAGTACTTC.

This chain links TRBV6-5 with TRBJ2-7, with D possibly being TRBD2 (5 bases). The CDR3 is 14 residues long. Germline CDR1 reads MNHEY; CDR2 reads SVGAGI. V lost 0 bases, J lost 0 bases, and 6 bases lay in between. In nucleotides, the CDR3 is TGTGCCAGCAGTTACTCAGCGGACTCCTACGAGCAGTACTTC. Encoded protein: CASSYSADSYEQYF.

The rearrangement uses TRBV12-5 and TRBJ1-1; D call uncertain. This CDR3 has 15 residues. Trimming stripped 0 bases from V and 1 base from J, with 9 bases between. In germline, CDR1 is LGHNT, CDR2 FRNRAP. CDR3 residues: CASGLVIFGNTEAFF. The DNA for the CDR3 is TGTGCTAGTGGTTTGGTCATTTTCGGGAACACTGAAGCTTTCTTT.

The genes are TRBV11-2 and TRBJ2-5, with 8 bases matching TRBD1. This CDR3 has 15 amino acids. Losses at the gene ends were 5 bases for V and 4 bases for J; bases not matched to a gene: 9. Germline V gives CDR1 SGHAT, CDR2 FQNNGV. Written as DNA, the CDR3 is TGTGCCAGCAGCCCCTTTGACAGGGGCGGAGAGACCCAGTACTTC. Translated: CASSPFDRGGETQYF.

Details on this clonotype: The CDR3 end shows no conserved phenylalanine or tryptophan, and so a read error is likely. The chain couples TRBV18 to TRBJ2-1; 7 bases match TRBD2. The DNA end is a closer match to TRBJ2-7, so the J assignment may be wrong. Looked up from germline, CDR1 is KGHSH and CDR2 is LQKENI. The CDR3 is made up of 15 amino acids. CDR3 DNA: TGTGCCAGCTCACCGGGGACGGGGGGAGAGAATGAGCAGTACTCC. It specifies CASSPGTGGENEQYS.

This clonotype was detected many times. The CDR3 sequence: CASSLGSAGEYEQYF. As DNA, the CDR3 is TGTGCCAGCAGTTTAGGGTCGGCAGGCGAATACGAGCAGTACTTC. The chain links TRBV28 to TRBJ2-7; no clear D. CDR1 MDHEN and CDR2 SYDVKM come from the germline V gene. Deletions cut 2 bases from V and 4 bases from J, with 15 bases between. The CDR3 consists of 15 residues.

This chain uses TRBV20-1 with TRBJ1-1; no reliable D call. CDR1 and CDR2 from the germline V gene are DFQATT and SNEGSKA (reference sequence). The length of the CDR3 is 12 residues. The V and J ends lost 7 bases and 1 base respectively, with 10 bases between them. The CDR3 region is CSVRSANTEAFF. As DNA, the CDR3 is TGCAGTGTCCGAAGCGCGAACACTGAAGCTTTCTTT.

This clonotype has ten or more counts. V and J are TRBV6-5 and TRBJ2-1; no definite D call. Between the trimmed V and J ends, which lost 3 bases and 10 bases, there was a span of 10 bases. The CDR3 spans 12 residues. Germline values: CDR1 MNHEY, CDR2 SVGAGI. CDR3 in DNA: TGTGCCAGCAGTTATGCGATGGGGGAGCAGTTCTTC. Translated: CASSYAMGEQFF.

Details on this clonotype: A clone one base away is much larger, so this may be a read error. The J gene is TRBJ2-1, the V gene TRBV11-2; D is undetermined. The CDR3 spans 14 residues. The V gene lost 4 bases and the J gene lost 8 bases, with 15 bases spanning the gap. Germline-derived CDR1 and CDR2 are SGHAT and FQNNGV. Here the CDR3 DNA reads TGTGCCAGCAGCTCCAATTCCTACAACGATGAGCAGTTCTTC. Translated: CASSSNSYNDEQFF.

Points on this clonotype: The germline gene is not matched at one end of the junction; a read error may be the cause. The chain links TRBV4-1 to TRBJ2-5; perhaps TRBD1 as D (6 bases). CDR1 and CDR2 from the germline V gene are MGHRA and YSYEKL. This CDR3 is built from 13 residues. The CDR3 loop is CASGQVRGETQYF. As DNA, the CDR3 is TGCGCCAGCGGCCAAGTCAGGGGCGAGACCCAGTACTTC.

This clonotype was found a few times. The V gene is TRBV5-6, the J gene TRBJ2-5; D gene ambiguous. Germline V gene data show CDR1 as SGHDT and CDR2 as YYEEEE. The CDR3 totals 13 residues. V was pared by 3 bases and J by 7 bases, with 13 bases between. This chain's CDR3 is CASSSGGGGTQYF. DNA for the CDR3: TGTGCCAGCAGCTCCGGCGGCGGCGGGACCCAGTACTTC.

CDR3 amino acids: CASSPDRGERADTQYF. Written as DNA, the CDR3 is TGTGCCAGCAGCCCGGACAGGGGAGAGAGGGCAGATACGCAGTATTTT. V gene TRBV7-6 combines with J gene TRBJ2-3; 9 bases are a match to TRBD1. Unmatched junction bases numbered 10, after V lost 5 bases and J lost 4 bases. CDR1 is SGHVS, CDR2 FNYEAQ, per germline. The CDR3 consists of 16 residues.

This rearrangement joins TRBV6-5 to TRBJ2-3; D is undetermined. Trimming shortened V by 10 bases and J by 11 bases, and 31 bases separated the two germline ends. Per the germline V gene, CDR1 is MNHEY and CDR2 is SVGAGI. This CDR3 comprises 16 residues. The CDR3 DNA sequence: TGTGCCACCGGGCGTATGACAACCGGGTCTTACAATGAGCAGTATTTT. Its translation: CATGRMTTGSYNEQYF.